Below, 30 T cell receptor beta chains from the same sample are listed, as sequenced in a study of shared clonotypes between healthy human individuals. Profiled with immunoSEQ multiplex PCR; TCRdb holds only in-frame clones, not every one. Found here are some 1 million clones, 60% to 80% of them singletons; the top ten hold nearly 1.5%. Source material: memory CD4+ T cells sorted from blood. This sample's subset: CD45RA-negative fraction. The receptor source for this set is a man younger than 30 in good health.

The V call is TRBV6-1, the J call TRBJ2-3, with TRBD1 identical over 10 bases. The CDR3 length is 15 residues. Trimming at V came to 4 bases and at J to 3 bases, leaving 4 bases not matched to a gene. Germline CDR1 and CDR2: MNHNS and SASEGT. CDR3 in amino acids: CASSGQGAITDTQYF. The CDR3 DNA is TGTGCCAGCAGTGGACAGGGGGCTATAACAGATACGCAGTATTTT.

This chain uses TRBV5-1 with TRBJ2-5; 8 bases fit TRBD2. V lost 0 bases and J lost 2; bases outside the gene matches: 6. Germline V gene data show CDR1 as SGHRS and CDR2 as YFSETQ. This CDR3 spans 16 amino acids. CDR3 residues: CASSLEAGGFQETQYF. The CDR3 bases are TGCGCCAGCAGCTTGGAGGCGGGGGGCTTTCAAGAGACCCAGTACTTC.

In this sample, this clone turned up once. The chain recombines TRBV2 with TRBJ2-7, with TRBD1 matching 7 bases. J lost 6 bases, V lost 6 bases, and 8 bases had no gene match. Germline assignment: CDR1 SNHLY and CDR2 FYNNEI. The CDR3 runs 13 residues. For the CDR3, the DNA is TGTGCCAGCAGGGACAGGTTTTTGGGCGAGCAGTACTTC. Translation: CASRDRFLGEQYF.

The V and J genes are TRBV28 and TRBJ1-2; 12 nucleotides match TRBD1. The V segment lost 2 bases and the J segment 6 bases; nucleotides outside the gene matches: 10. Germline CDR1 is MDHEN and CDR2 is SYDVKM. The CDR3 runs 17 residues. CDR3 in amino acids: CASSLAGTGGLGDGYTF. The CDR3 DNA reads TGTGCCAGCAGTTTAGCCGGGACAGGGGGCCTGGGAGATGGCTACACCTTC.

The CDR3 is CAIYPPGHSATADTQYF. CDR3 DNA: TGTGCCATCTACCCCCCTGGCCACTCAGCGACAGCAGATACGCAGTATTTT. The chain employs TRBV10-3 and TRBJ2-3; tentatively, D is TRBD1 (5 bases). V was cut by 8 bases and J by 4 bases, with 25 bases left in between. CDR3 length: 17 amino acids. Germline V gene sequence: CDR1 ENHRY, CDR2 SYGVKD.

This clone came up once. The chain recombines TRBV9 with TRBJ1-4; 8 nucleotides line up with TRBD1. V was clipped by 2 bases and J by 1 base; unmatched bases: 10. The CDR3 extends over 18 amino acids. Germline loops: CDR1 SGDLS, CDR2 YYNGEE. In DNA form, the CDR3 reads TGTGCCAGCAGCGTCAAAGCAGGGGGCAAAGGAACTAATGAAAAACTGTTTTTT. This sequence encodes CASSVKAGGKGTNEKLFF. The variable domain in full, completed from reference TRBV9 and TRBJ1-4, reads DSGVTQTPKHLITATGQRVTLRCSPRSGDLSVYWYQQSLDQGLQFLIQYYNGEERAKGNILERFSAQQFPDLHSELNLSSLELGDSALYFCASSVKAGGKGTNEKLFFGSGTQLSVL.

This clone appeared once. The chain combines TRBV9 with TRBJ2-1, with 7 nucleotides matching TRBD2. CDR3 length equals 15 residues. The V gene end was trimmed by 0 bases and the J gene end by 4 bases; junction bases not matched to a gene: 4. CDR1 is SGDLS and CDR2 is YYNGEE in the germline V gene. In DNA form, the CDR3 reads TGTGCCAGCAGCGTAGGCGGGAGTACGTACAATGAGCAGTTCTTC. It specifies CASSVGGSTYNEQFF.

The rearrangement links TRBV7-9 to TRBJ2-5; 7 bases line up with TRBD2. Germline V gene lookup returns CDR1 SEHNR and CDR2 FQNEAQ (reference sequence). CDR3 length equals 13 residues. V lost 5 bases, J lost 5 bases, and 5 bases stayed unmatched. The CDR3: CASSPQLAETQYF. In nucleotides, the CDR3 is TGTGCCAGCAGCCCCCAACTAGCGGAGACCCAGTACTTC.

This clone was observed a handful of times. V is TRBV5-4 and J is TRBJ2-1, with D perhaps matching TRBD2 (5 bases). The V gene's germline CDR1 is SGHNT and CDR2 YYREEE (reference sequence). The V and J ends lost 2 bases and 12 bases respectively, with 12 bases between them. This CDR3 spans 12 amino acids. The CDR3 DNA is TGTGCCAGCAGCTTTGGCACCGCGGGGCAGTTCTTC. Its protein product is CASSFGTAGQFF.

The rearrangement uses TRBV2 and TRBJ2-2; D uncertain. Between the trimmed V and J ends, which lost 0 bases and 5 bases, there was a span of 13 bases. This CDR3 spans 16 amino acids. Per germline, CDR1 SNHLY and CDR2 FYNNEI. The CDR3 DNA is TGTGCCAGCAGTGAAGCGCCCTTAAGGGCAACCGGGGAGCTGTTTTTT. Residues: CASSEAPLRATGELFF.

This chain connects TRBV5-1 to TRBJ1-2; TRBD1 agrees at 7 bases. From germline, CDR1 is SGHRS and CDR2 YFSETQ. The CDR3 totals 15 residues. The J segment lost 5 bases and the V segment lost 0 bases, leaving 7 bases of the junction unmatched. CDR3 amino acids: CASSLVGGPLYGYTF. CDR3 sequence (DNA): TGCGCCAGCAGCTTGGTAGGGGGCCCTTTGTATGGCTACACCTTC.

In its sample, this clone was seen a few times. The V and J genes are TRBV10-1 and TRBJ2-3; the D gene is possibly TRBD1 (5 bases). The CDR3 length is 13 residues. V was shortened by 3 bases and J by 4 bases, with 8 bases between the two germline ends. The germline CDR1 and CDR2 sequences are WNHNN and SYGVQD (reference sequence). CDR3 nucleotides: TGCGCCAGCAGTGATGGGGCAGCAGATACGCAGTATTTT. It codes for CASSDGAADTQYF.

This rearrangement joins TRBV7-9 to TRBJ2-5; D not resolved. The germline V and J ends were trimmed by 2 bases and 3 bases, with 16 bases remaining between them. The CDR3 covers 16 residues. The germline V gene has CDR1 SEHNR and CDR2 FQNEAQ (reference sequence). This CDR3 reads CASSLRLSLEKETQYF. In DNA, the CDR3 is TGTGCCAGCAGCTTAAGGTTATCACTTGAAAAAGAGACCCAGTACTTC.

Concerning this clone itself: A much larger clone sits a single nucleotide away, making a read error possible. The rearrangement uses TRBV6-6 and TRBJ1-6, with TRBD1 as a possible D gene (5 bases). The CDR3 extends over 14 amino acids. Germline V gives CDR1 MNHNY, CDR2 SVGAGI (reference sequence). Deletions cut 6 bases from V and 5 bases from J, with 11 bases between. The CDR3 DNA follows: TGTGCCAGCAGCCCCACAGGAGATAATTCACCCCTCCACTTT. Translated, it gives CASSPTGDNSPLHF.

This CDR3 is CASSRLLQSSNTGELFF. The CDR3 coding sequence is TGTGCCAGCAGCCGACTCCTCCAGAGTTCGAACACCGGGGAGCTGTTTTTT. The V gene is TRBV11-2, the J gene TRBJ2-2, with D uncertain. The germline V gene has CDR1 SGHAT and CDR2 FQNNGV. The CDR3 is 17 residues long. Trimming shortened V by 5 bases and J by 0 bases, and 16 bases separated the two germline ends.

The CDR3 coding sequence is TGTGCCAGCAGCCTAATGGGACAGGGGAGATACAATGAGCAGTTCTTC. This sequence encodes CASSLMGQGRYNEQFF. The J gene is TRBJ2-1, the V gene TRBV11-2; 10 positions match TRBD1. Germline-derived CDR1 and CDR2 are SGHAT and FQNNGV. Trimming removed 5 bases from V and 4 bases from J; junction bases left unmatched: 8. The CDR3 is 16 residues long.

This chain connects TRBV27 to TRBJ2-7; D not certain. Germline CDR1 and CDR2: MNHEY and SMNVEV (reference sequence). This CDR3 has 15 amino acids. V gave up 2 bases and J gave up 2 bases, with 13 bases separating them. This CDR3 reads CASSLKVDPTYEQYF. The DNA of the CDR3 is TGTGCCAGCAGTTTAAAAGTGGACCCTACCTACGAGCAGTACTTC.

The CDR3 loop reads CAWSVSASNSPLHF. The CDR3 DNA follows: TGTGCCTGGAGTGTCTCCGCTTCCAATTCACCCCTCCACTTT. This chain links TRBV30 with TRBJ1-6; D unclear. Trimming cost V 0 bases and J 7 bases, with 10 bases left between them. The CDR3 totals 14 residues. The germline gives CDR1 GTSNPN, CDR2 SVGIG (reference sequence).

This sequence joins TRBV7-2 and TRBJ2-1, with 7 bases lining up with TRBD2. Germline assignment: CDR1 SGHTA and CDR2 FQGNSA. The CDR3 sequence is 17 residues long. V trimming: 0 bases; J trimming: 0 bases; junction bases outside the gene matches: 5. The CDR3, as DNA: TGTGCCAGCAGCTTAGCGGAAGCGGGGAGCTCCTACAATGAGCAGTTCTTC. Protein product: CASSLAEAGSSYNEQFF.

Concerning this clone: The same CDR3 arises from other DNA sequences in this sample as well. As DNA, the CDR3 is TGTGCCATCAGTGGACTAGCGGAAAGCACAGATACGCAGTATTTT. Translation gives CAISGLAESTDTQYF. V and J are TRBV10-3 and TRBJ2-3, with 9 bases lining up with TRBD2. This CDR3 is 15 amino acids long. The germline V gene has CDR1 ENHRY and CDR2 SYGVKD. V trimming: 4 bases; J trimming: 0 bases; junction bases outside the gene matches: 2.

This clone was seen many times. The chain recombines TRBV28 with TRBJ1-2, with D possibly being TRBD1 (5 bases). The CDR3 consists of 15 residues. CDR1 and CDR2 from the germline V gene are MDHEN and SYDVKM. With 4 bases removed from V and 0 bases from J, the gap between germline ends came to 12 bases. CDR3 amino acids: CASSSPTVANYGYTF. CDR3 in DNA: TGTGCCAGCAGTTCCCCGACAGTAGCTAACTATGGCTACACCTTC.

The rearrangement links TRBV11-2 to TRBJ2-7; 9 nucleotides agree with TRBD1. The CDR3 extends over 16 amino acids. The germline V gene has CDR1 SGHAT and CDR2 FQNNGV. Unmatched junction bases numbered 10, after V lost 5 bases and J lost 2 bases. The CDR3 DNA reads TGTGCCAGCAGCCCTGGGACAGGGTGGTCCGCCTACGAGCAGTACTTC. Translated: CASSPGTGWSAYEQYF.

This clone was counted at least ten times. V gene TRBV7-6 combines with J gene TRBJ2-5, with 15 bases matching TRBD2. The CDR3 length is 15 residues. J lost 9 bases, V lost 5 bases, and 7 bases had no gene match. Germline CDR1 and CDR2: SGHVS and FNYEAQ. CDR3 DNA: TGTGCCAGCAGCCTCGGACTAGCGGGGGGGCGACCCCAGTACTTC. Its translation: CASSLGLAGGRPQYF.

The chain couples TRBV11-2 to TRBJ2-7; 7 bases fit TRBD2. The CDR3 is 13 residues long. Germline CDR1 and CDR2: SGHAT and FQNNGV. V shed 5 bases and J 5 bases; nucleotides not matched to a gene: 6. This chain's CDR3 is CASSRPGTNEQYF. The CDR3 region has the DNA TGTGCCAGCAGCCGTCCCGGGACTAACGAGCAGTACTTC.

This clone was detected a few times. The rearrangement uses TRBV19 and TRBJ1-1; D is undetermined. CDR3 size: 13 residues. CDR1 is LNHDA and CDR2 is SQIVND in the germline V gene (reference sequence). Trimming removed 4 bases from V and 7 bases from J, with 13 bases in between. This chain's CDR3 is CASSKTNKGEAFF. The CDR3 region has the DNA TGTGCCAGTAGTAAGACCAACAAGGGTGAAGCTTTCTTT.

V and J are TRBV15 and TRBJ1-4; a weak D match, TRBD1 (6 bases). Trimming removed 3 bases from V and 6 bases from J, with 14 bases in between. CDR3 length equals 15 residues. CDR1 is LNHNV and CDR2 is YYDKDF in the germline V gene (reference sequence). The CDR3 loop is CATSSPGQWYEKLFF. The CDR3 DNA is TGTGCCACCAGCAGCCCGGGACAATGGTATGAAAAACTGTTTTTT.

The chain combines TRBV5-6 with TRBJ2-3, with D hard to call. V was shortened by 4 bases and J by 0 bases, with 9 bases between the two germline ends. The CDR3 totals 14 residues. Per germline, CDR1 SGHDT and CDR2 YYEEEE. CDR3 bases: TGTGCCAGCAGCCTTCCAGGCAGCACAGATACGCAGTATTTT. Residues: CASSLPGSTDTQYF.

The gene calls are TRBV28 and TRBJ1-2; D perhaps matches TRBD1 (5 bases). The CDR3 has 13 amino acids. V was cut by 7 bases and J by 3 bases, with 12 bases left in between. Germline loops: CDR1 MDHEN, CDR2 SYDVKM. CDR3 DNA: TGTGCCAGCACCGACGGGGCAGACTATGGCTACACCTTC. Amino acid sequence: CASTDGADYGYTF.

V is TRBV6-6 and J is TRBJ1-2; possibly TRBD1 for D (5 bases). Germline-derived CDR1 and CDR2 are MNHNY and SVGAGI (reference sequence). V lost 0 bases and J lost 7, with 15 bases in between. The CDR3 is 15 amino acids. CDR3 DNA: TGTGCCAGCAGTTACTCTTCCCCGGGGGTGGCTGGCTACACCTTC. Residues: CASSYSSPGVAGYTF.

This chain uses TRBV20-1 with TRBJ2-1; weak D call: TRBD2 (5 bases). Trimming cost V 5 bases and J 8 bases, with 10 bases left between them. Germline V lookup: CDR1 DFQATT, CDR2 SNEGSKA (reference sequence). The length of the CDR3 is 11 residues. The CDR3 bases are TGCAGTGCTGGACGAGGGCATGAGCAGTTCTTC. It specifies CSAGRGHEQFF.